This record looks at one T cell receptor (beta chain) sequence and its context. The data derive from a study of blood T cell repertoires in COVID-19. About the study: The samples span acute and convalescent COVID-19 from the United States, Italy and Spain. The analysed material was cDNA or gDNA that came from T cells, B-cell-depleted T cells, or PBMCs.

The CDR3 extends over 17 amino acids. Germline CDR1 reads LNHNV; CDR2 reads YYDKDF (reference sequence). V dropped 0 bases and J dropped 5; count of bases not matched to a gene: 11. As processed by the authors: How many nucleated cells were present was estimated from reference gene primer amplification. Profiled with immunoSEQ multiplex PCR; TCRdb holds only in-frame clones, not every one. The V and J calls and clone size come from that table; D and trimming were worked out from the DNA. Among about 70,000 clones listed, about four fifths were seen once. This rearrangement joins TRBV15 to TRBJ2-5; TRBD2 agrees at 8 bases. The receptor was isolated from a woman aged 80 or older with active or convalescent COVID-19. The sample comprised peripheral blood. The CDR3 nucleotides are TGTGCCACCAGCAGAGATCAACCGGGACCGGGGGGGGAGACCCAGTACTTC. Translating gives CATSRDQPGPGGETQYF.